The next 13 T cell receptor beta chains were all read from a single sample in a study of regulatory T cells in long-lasting Graves disease. For TCR beta, libraries came from iRepertoire HTBI primers and Arm-PCR of CDR3 regions. TCRdb reprocessed the multiplex PCR reads with MiXCR, giving one entry per CDR3 protein. The table has 410,000 or so distinct CDR3 sequences, approximately 15% seen once. Time point indicated: newly diagnosed GD, antithyroid drugs for less than 3 months. Isolated PBMC RNA provided the starting material for the TCR library. The sample was also reused in another study, on T cells in Graves' hyperthyroidism and ophthalmopathy.

Sequencing was performed on peripheral blood mononuclear cells (PBMCs), taken at new diagnosis, from a patient treated with antithyroid drugs. The receptors were gathered from a woman aged 25 to 39 with Graves disease.

This clonotype was seen more than once but under ten times. V gene TRBV6-1 combines with J gene TRBJ1-1; no definite D call. CDR1 MNHNS and CDR2 SASEGT come from the germline V gene. The CDR3 has 12 residues. V shed 2 bases and J shed 10 bases, with 11 bases lying between them. CDR3 residues: CASSEFRAGAFF. The CDR3 DNA reads TGTGCCAGCAGTGAATTTCGAGCGGGAGCTTTCTTT.

There are many counts of this clonotype. The CDR3 region has the DNA TGTGCCAGCAGCCCCGACCCGGGCGGAAGCTCCTACAATGAGCAGTTCTTC. Its protein product is CASSPDPGGSSYNEQFF. The chain is built from TRBV3-1 and TRBJ2-1; no reliable D call. The germline gives CDR1 LGHDT, CDR2 YNNKEL (reference sequence). Trimming shortened V by 4 bases and J by 0 bases, and 16 bases separated the two germline ends. This CDR3 has 17 residues.

This clonotype has ten or more counts. This sequence joins TRBV20-1 and TRBJ2-2; TRBD1 might be the D (5 bases). Trimming shortened V by 1 base and J by 2 bases, and 8 bases separated the two germline ends. The CDR3 covers 14 residues. The germline V gene has CDR1 DFQATT and CDR2 SNEGSKA (reference sequence). The CDR3 sequence is CSARGQGNTGELFF. In nucleotides, the CDR3 is TGCAGTGCTAGAGGGCAGGGAAACACCGGGGAGCTGTTTTTT.

This clonotype was seen a single time. The chain is built from TRBV20-1 and TRBJ2-3, with 11 bases lining up with TRBD2. The V segment lost 7 bases and the J segment 0 bases; nucleotides outside the gene matches: 6. The germline CDR1 and CDR2 sequences are DFQATT and SNEGSKA (reference sequence). The CDR3 has 15 residues. CDR3 sequence: CSVRGLAVSTDTQYF. CDR3 nucleotides: TGCAGTGTACGGGGACTAGCGGTTAGCACAGATACGCAGTATTTT.

This clonotype was seen repeatedly, ten times or more. The CDR3 spells CASSGAVVGQGFGNTIYF. CDR3 DNA sequence: TGTGCCAGCAGCGGAGCAGTCGTGGGACAGGGTTTTGGAAACACCATATATTTT. This chain uses TRBV9 with TRBJ1-3, with 9 bases that match TRBD1. The CDR3 has 18 amino acids. Germline lookup yields CDR1 SGDLS and CDR2 YYNGEE. Losses at the gene ends were 3 bases for V and 3 bases for J; bases not matched to a gene: 13.

This clonotype came up many times. The chain carries TRBV7-6 and TRBJ2-7, with D unresolved. The CDR3 length is 14 residues. V was cut by 1 base and J by 3 bases, with 10 bases left in between. The germline CDR1 and CDR2 sequences are SGHVS and FNYEAQ. CDR3 in amino acids: CASSLDDGNYEQYF. Here the CDR3 DNA reads TGTGCCAGCAGCTTAGACGACGGCAACTACGAGCAGTACTTC.

In this sample, this clonotype turned up many times. J is TRBJ1-2 and V is TRBV27, with 8 bases fitting TRBD1. The trim removed 3 bases at V and 8 bases at J, leaving 8 bases unmatched. The CDR3 length is 14 residues. Germline CDR1 is MNHEY and CDR2 is SMNVEV (reference sequence). In DNA form, the CDR3 reads TGTGCCAGCAGTTTTAGGACAGGGAATTCGGGCTACACCTTC. It encodes CASSFRTGNSGYTF.

This clonotype has more than one count but fewer than ten. V gene TRBV30 combines with J gene TRBJ1-1; D is perhaps TRBD1 (6 bases). The CDR3 runs to 11 residues. V gave up 5 bases and J gave up 6 bases, with 10 bases separating them. Germline lookup yields CDR1 GTSNPN and CDR2 SVGIG (reference sequence). CDR3 loop: CAWWGAAEAFF. In DNA form, the CDR3 reads TGTGCCTGGTGGGGGGCCGCTGAAGCTTTCTTT.

J is TRBJ2-7 and V is TRBV12-3 or TRBV12-4; D gene uncertain. The CDR3 is 13 residues long. Trimming removed 6 bases from V and 5 bases from J, with 14 bases in between. The CDR3 sequence is CASRQRRGDEQYF. The CDR3 nucleotides read TGTGCCAGCAGACAAAGGAGAGGCGACGAGCAGTACTTC.

The sample holds many counts of this clonotype. The genes are TRBV14 and TRBJ2-7, with 9 bases lining up with TRBD1. After removal of 3 bases from V and 2 bases from J, the junction contained 2 bases not matched to a gene. This CDR3 comprises 14 residues. Germline-derived CDR1 and CDR2 are SGHDN and FVKESK. The CDR3 bases are TGTGCCAGCAGCCACGGGACAGGGACCTACGAGCAGTACTTC. Translated: CASSHGTGTYEQYF.

Ten or more counts support this clonotype. V gene TRBV6-5 combines with J gene TRBJ2-1; TRBD2 matches 7 bases. Germline-derived CDR1 and CDR2 are MNHEY and SVGAGI. Trimming cost V 2 bases and J 0 bases; bases outside gene matches: 10. This CDR3 has 18 residues. The CDR3 region is CASSYRGSGRSSYNEQFF. The CDR3 DNA reads as TGTGCCAGCAGTTACCGGGGTAGCGGGCGCTCCTCCTACAATGAGCAGTTCTTC.

The genes are TRBV12-3 or TRBV12-4 and TRBJ2-1, with D possibly matching TRBD1 (6 bases). The CDR3 is 12 residues long. V was trimmed by 7 bases and J by 3 bases, leaving 7 bases between them. CDR3 DNA: TGTGCCAGCAAGGGGGACTACAATGAGCAGTTCTTC. Translating gives CASKGDYNEQFF.

This clonotype was counted many times. The V and J genes are TRBV6-5 and TRBJ2-3; D gene uncertain. The CDR3 totals 12 residues. Germline loops: CDR1 MNHEY, CDR2 SVGAGI. V was pared by 0 bases and J by 10 bases, with 8 bases between. In DNA form, the CDR3 reads TGTGCCAGCAGTTACTCGAACTACCCGCAGTATTTT. Translated, it gives CASSYSNYPQYF.